Sequencing of this TCR beta chain was carried out in a study of shared clonotypes between healthy human individuals. In the study overall: Three plates were used per donor for CD4 naive, three for CD4 memory, two for CD8 naive and one for CD8 memory.

This table comes from immunoSEQ multiplex PCR, and its TCRdb copy is limited to in-frame clones, with some not included. The data show about 2.1 million clones, just over 90% seen once. The CDR3 covers 13 residues. Per the germline V gene, CDR1 is SGHAT and CDR2 is FQNNGV. Trimming stripped 5 bases from V and 3 bases from J, with 11 bases between. Selected positively for CCR7 and CD45RO-negative, naive CD8 cells excluded terminally differentiated effector memory CD45RA+ cells. Every one of the donors was a Caucasian adult that lived in Nashville, Tennessee. The sequencing input was naive CD8+ T cells from PBMCs. The rearrangement links TRBV11-2 to TRBJ2-7; TRBD1 might be the D (6 bases). The sequence derives from a man aged 18 to 29 in good health. Some clones in this sample may be carry-over from other donors' samples. The DNA for the CDR3 is TGTGCCAGCAGCGCGGACAGCAACTACGAGCAGTACTTC. Amino acids: CASSADSNYEQYF.